This TCR beta chain was retrieved from a study of cytomegalovirus exposure and HLA in healthy donors (dated by TCRdb to the late 2010s). Background on the whole study: An earlier analysis of a few hundred of the donors reported 250 to 300 Gb of sequence data and about 120 million unique TCR beta sequences obtained from approximately 180 million T cells. The aim of the study was to test whether cataloging public T cell receptors could identify signatures of past pathogen exposure. Several DR-DQ haplotypes were treated as single units for association and clustering because of strong linkage in the cohort. To study patterns of TCR occurrence, a later analysis re-analyzed previously published TCR beta repertoires from several hundred donors and added high-resolution HLA genotyping. HLA typing covered class I and class II loci at four-digit resolution. Every repertoire in the discovery cohort had been generated on one and the same sequencing platform. The study combined high-throughput TCR immunosequencing, statistical association of individual TCRs with disease status, and machine learning to predict cytomegalovirus infection status. Among the roughly 390 genotyped donors, about 85% belonged to the genetic ancestry cluster associated with self-reported Caucasian donors. An earlier analysis of around 540 of the donors applied high-throughput TCR beta sequencing to assess whether each TCR beta V gene segment acted as functional or pseudogenic. The number of donors typed differed by locus, with roughly 620-630 for A, B, C, DRB1 and DQB1, about 500 for DQA1, approximately 580 for DPA1, and some 440 for DPB1. An early release that covered 640 HLA-typed donors contained approximately 300 gigabases of sequencing data and about 84 million unique TCR sequences. Using immunosequencing, the study profiled T cell repertoires from fewer than 700 subjects and related those repertoires to cytomegalovirus serostatus. Along with the roughly 710-subject first cohort, a separate validation cohort of around 120 different subjects was used. Donor age, sex, ethnicity and CMV serostatus were compiled alongside the repertoire data. Genome-wide SNP genotypes for about 65% of the roughly 670 donors were used in a later genetic analysis, which treated that subset as a discovery cohort. On average, roughly 240,000 unique TCR beta nucleotide sequences were sequenced per donor among about 400 genotyped donors of the cohort, with around 19% of those sequences being non-productive. Rather than drawing on any new phenotypic data, the later analysis identified candidate immune exposures from TCR beta sequences and the way those sequences occurred across donors. Overall results and qualifications from the work: In vitro tests confirmed that three of the cytomegalovirus-associated TCR beta chains recognize cytomegalovirus antigens. Because counts were too low, under 20 rarely observed V segments, including chromosome 9 orphons, were left out of the earlier analysis of some 640 of the donors. In an earlier analysis of 587 of the donors, most TCR beta V segments were observed in productive rearrangements about 87% or about 30% of the time, broadly matching IMGT annotations. Across donors, most TCR sequences were observed very rarely, whereas some public TCRs were present in many individuals. Roughly uniform sequencing depth across donors was assumed in presence/absence analyses, although this assumption may not hold. A group of highly shared sequence variants was considered likely to be a technical artifact of the sequencing pipeline. Compared with the roughly 670-donor mean, donors in an Asian-associated ancestry cluster had fewer N-insertions in productive TCRs, according to a later genetic analysis. A later analysis associated about 17,000 TCR beta sequences with specific HLA alleles at a false discovery rate of 0.05. HLA typing was unavailable for some donors at each locus, so association tests used only the typed subset. A further reported finding was that TCR beta sequences accurately predicted the HLA-A and HLA-B alleles for most subjects in the first cohort. Most CMV-associated TCR beta chains appeared to be HLA-restricted in a later analysis, and the HLA associations seemed to be driven largely by CMV exposure. Cytomegalovirus status was reported to be diagnosed by the classifier with high specificity and sensitivity in both the original and validation cohorts. When HLA alleles, especially DR and DQ, strongly co-occurred, TCR associations were difficult to assign to individual alleles. Immune exposure information for the cohort was limited to CMV serostatus. A total of 150 or so TCR beta chains were listed by the study as associated with cytomegalovirus. V-gene and J-gene trimming of TCR beta chains was associated with a missense DCLRE1C variant in a later genetic analysis, and the association was replicated in an independent cohort. In a later analysis, the rate of TCR association differed among HLA loci, with DRB1 alleles having the most associated TCRs and HLA-C alleles having the fewest. The cohort was sequenced for TCR beta chains only, and without alpha or paired-chain data the features that could be detected were limited. Linkage disequilibrium might explain the correlated functional status among segregating V segments, but an unknown experimental factor could not be ruled out. Several of the top co-occurrence clusters appeared to be linked to parvovirus B19, influenza, CMV and Epstein-Barr virus, according to a later analysis. The authors suggested that the approach could potentially be generalized to other disease states and immunological phenotypes. A later analysis found that HLA-associated TCR beta chains were more clonally expanded and had lower generation probabilities than equally common non-associated chains.

The cohort consisted of hundreds of healthy bone marrow donors. All cohort members were sampled while nominally healthy, although unrecorded immune exposures were likely present. The donor was CMV seropositive and was included in the group of 270 or so seropositive cohort members. A peripheral blood sample was collected from each donor, and TCR beta sequencing was performed on peripheral blood mononuclear cells. The Qiagen DNeasy Blood Extraction Kit was used to extract genomic DNA from the blood cell samples. The method was the immunoSEQ multiplex PCR assay. For the multiplex PCR, a mixture combining 60 forward primers for TCR Vbeta segments and 13 reverse primers for TCR Jbeta segments was used. A multiplex PCR assay on genomic DNA amplified the CDR3 region of rearranged TCR beta genes. Amplified TCR beta libraries were sequenced as 87-base-pair reads on the Illumina HiSeq System. Under the source paper's analysis protocol: A later analysis counted some 74 million unique TCR beta chains across the 640 or so repertoires, and around 9.9 million of these chains were shared by at least two donors. To remove PCR and sequencing errors, raw reads were error-corrected and collapsed into unique sequences using a nearest-neighbor algorithm that merged closely related sequences. V, D and J gene segments were assigned by aligning CDR3 sequences to IMGT reference sequences. Each retained sequence needed at least a six-nucleotide match to both a V gene segment and a J gene segment. A rearrangement counted as productive if the CDR3 had no stop codons and remained in frame with V and J, and every other rearrangement counted as non-productive. Following IMGT convention, CDR3 was defined as the stretch from the second conserved V-encoded cysteine up to the conserved J-encoded phenylalanine. Sequences without an unambiguous match to a single V gene segment were excluded from the earlier analysis of 587 of the donors. An earlier analysis of under 750 of the donors called V segments functional above 56.7% productive rearrangements and segregating when the between-donor standard deviation exceeded 5%. A statistical classification framework was built for diagnosing cytomegalovirus status from the catalog of TCR beta chain sequences. In a later analysis, V and J genes were assigned by comparing TCR nucleotide sequences against IMGT/GENE-DB human TR gene sequences. A later analysis assigned CDR3 sequences and most-parsimonious VDJ recombination scenarios with the TCRdist pipeline. In a later analysis, each TCR beta chain was defined by its CDR3 amino acid sequence together with its V-gene family, and reads lacking a unique V-gene family were excluded. To address suspected cross-contamination and a sequencing artifact, a later analysis removed around 600 highly shared, low-generation-probability nucleotide sequences. A later analysis calculated a clonal expansion index for each public chain from normalized within-repertoire ranks of inferred template counts. A later analysis computed generation probabilities with a VDJ recombination model fitted to out-of-frame rearrangements, and checked the results against IGoR. A later analysis scored TCR-TCR, TCR-HLA and TCR-CMV co-occurrence with hypergeometric tests, applying a repertoire-size bias correction to TCR pairs. In a later analysis, false discovery rates were estimated by permuting HLA or CMV assignments 20 times. In a later analysis, co-occurring TCRs were grouped with DBSCAN, and TCRdist sequence similarity was added when clustering was performed within HLA-allele-positive subsets. Repertoires with fewer than 30,000 or more than 120,000 public chains were left out of co-occurrence clustering, as were about 5 repertoires with anomalous nucleotide sharing. Held by TCRdb, this immuneACCESS table contains in-frame sequences only and omits some clones. Under half of the omission traces to an unresolved V gene where checked; the cause of the rest is unknown. V, J and clone size reflect that table, while D and trimming were determined from the DNA. The sample has roughly 180,000 clones on record, 70% to 90% of them singletons. Jointly, the top ten make up about 9.3% of the sample.

For this clone: The antigen it recognizes is unknown. Base-call qualities are not available, and no considerably larger clone is one nucleotide away.

This sequence originates from a man aged 18 to 29 in good health and CMV-seropositive. The sample comprised PBMCs.

The CDR3 here reads CASSLSTGTADTF. The sequence in DNA is TGTGCCAGCAGTTTATCAACCGGGACAGCCGACACCTTC. The sequence joins TRBV28 to TRBJ1-2; 7 bases in the middle match TRBD1. Reading from cysteine to phenylalanine, the CDR3 counts 13 amino acids. Only the CDR3 DNA is retained, 39 bases long and in frame from the first base. V trim: 1 base; J trim: 12 bases; unmatched bases: 8. Looking up the germline V gene yields CDR1 MDHEN and CDR2 SYDVKM.